The 9 T cell receptor beta chains below all came from one sample that was sequenced in a study of tumor and adjacent non-tumor tissue in lung cancer. The template was RNA from unsorted bulk tissue. This non-tumor lung sample came from over 3 cm beyond the tumor edge. The library came from three nested PCR rounds adapted from ARM-PCR protocols. TCRdb reprocessed the multiplex PCR reads with MiXCR, giving one entry per CDR3 protein. Of some 100,000 distinct CDR3 sequences in the sample, less than 75% were seen once. Sample: distant non-tumor lung tissue. These receptors originate from a young man with non-small cell lung cancer.

On this clonotype itself: At one boundary the junction diverges from the germline segment, which might be a read error. This chain connects TRBV5-6 to TRBJ1-1; unclear D gene. This CDR3 comprises 16 residues. CDR1 is SGHDT and CDR2 is YYEEEE in the germline V gene. CDR3 nucleotide sequence: TGTGCTAGCAACTTGTGGCCGGGAGAAATGAACACTGAAGCTTTCTTT. Translation gives CASNLWPGEMNTEAFF.

With respect to this clonotype: This may stem from a read error, because a much larger clone lies one nucleotide away. This chain joins TRBV29-1 and TRBJ1-1; no definite D call. V lost 4 bases, J lost 8 bases, and 11 bases lay in between. Germline V CDR1 and CDR2: SQVTM, ANQGSEA. The CDR3 loop spans 11 amino acids. This CDR3 is CSVGGSREAFF. In nucleotides, the CDR3 is TGCAGCGTTGGAGGGAGCCGGGAAGCTTTCTTT. Full variable domain (remainder filled in from reference TRBV29-1 and TRBJ1-1): SAVISQKPSRDICQRGTSLTIQCQVDSQVTMMFWYRQQPGQSLTLIATANQGSEATYESGFVIDKFPISRPNLTFSTLTVSNMSPEDSSIYLCSVGGSREAFFGQGTRLTVV.

As regards this clonotype: The final CDR3 position lacks the conserved phenylalanine or tryptophan, pointing to a likely read error. No DNA is shown, since the ends of the CDR3 on it are uncertain; the CDR3 is the one TCRdb lists. The genes are TRBV5-5 and TRBJ2-1; the D call in the table, TRBD1, was not verified against the DNA. Germline V gene data show CDR1 as SGHKS and CDR2 as YYEKEE (reference sequence). With termini counted, the CDR3 has 11 amino acids. The CDR3 is CASRSDRGLFI.

V usage is TRBV28 and J usage is TRBJ1-1, with a possible D match to TRBD1 (6 bases). The CDR3 totals 16 residues. The V end was cut by 1 base, the J end by 6 bases, with 18 bases between. The germline gives CDR1 MDHEN, CDR2 SYDVKM. CDR3 DNA: TGTGCCAGCAGTTTATCCCGGAGAGGGACAAGGTCTGAAGCTTTCTTT. Its protein is CASSLSRRGTRSEAFF.

Points on this clonotype: One end of the junction varies from germline; a read error may be responsible. V gene TRBV11-2 combines with J gene TRBJ2-5, with D perhaps TRBD1 or TRBD2 (5 bases each). The CDR3 loop spans 15 amino acids. Germline V CDR1 and CDR2: SGHAT, FQNNGV. In DNA, the CDR3 is TGTGCCAGCAGCTTAGGTCTAGGGGCCGGGGAGACCCAGGACTTC. This gives the protein CASSLGLGAGETQDF.

In its sample, this clonotype was seen once. The chain links TRBV12-3 or TRBV12-4 to TRBJ1-5, with D uncertain. The CDR3 is 15 amino acids. DNA of the CDR3: TGTACCATCGGTGTTTTTGGGGTTGGCAATCAGCCCCAGCATTTT. As protein: CTIGVFGVGNQPQHF.

This chain links TRBV20-1 with TRBJ2-4; TRBD1 agrees at 11 bases. The CDR3 has 13 amino acids. J gave up 3 bases and V 5 bases, and 0 bases lay outside the gene matches. In germline, CDR1 is DFQATT, CDR2 SNEGSKA (reference sequence). The CDR3 DNA reads TGCAGTGCTGGGACAGGGGGCAAAAACATTCAGTACTTC. This sequence encodes CSAGTGGKNIQYF.

The CDR3 region has the DNA TGCAGTGCTAGAGGAACGGGAAGATTTGACGATACGCAGTATTTT. Protein: CSARGTGRFDDTQYF. V usage is TRBV20-1 and J usage is TRBJ2-3; TRBD2 might be the D (5 bases). The CDR3 spans 15 residues. V was pared by 1 base and J by 6 bases, with 17 bases between. CDR1 is DFQATT, CDR2 SNEGSKA, per germline (reference sequence).

Remarks on this clonotype: Since no conserved phenylalanine or tryptophan closes the CDR3, a read error is the likely cause. Because the CDR3's place on the DNA is in doubt, the DNA is left out and the CDR3 is given as listed by TCRdb. The V call is TRBV29-1, the J call TRBJ1-2; no check of the table's D call, TRBD1, against the DNA was made. Germline CDR1 is SQVTM and CDR2 is ANQGSEA. Termini included, the CDR3 measures 14 amino acids. CDR3 loop: CSVEDRYGQGGYTL.